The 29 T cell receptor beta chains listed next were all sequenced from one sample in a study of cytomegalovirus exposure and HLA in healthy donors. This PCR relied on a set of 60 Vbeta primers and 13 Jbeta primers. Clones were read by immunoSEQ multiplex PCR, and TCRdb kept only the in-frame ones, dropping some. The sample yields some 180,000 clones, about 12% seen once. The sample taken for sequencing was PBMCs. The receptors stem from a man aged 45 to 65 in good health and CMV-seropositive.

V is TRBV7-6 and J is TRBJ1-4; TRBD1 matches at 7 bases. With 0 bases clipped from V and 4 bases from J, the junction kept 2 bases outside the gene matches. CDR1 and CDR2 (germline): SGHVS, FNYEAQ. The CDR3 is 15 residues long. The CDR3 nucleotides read TGTGCCAGCAGCTTAGCCGGGACAGATAATGAAAAACTGTTTTTT. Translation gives CASSLAGTDNEKLFF.

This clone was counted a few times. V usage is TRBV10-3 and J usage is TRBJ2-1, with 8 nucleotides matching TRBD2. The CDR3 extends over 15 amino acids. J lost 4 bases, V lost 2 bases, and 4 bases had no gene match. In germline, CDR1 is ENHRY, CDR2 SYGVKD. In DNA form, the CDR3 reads TGTGCCATCAGTGAGGTAGCGGGGAGATACAATGAGCAGTTCTTC. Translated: CAISEVAGRYNEQFF.

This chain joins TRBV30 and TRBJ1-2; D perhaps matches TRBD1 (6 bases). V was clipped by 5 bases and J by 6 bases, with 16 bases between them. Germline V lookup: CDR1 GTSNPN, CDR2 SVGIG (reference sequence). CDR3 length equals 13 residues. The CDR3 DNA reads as TGTGCCTGGGCAACAGGGTTTGATCATGGCTACACCTTC. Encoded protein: CAWATGFDHGYTF.

CDR3 DNA: TGCAGTGCTATTAAGCGCTACGAGCAGTACTTC. Protein: CSAIKRYEQYF. The chain carries TRBV20-1 and TRBJ2-5; no reliable D call. The J call may be faulty, since TRBJ2-7 better matches the DNA end. This CDR3 comprises 11 residues. Germline V gives CDR1 DFQATT, CDR2 SNEGSKA (reference sequence).

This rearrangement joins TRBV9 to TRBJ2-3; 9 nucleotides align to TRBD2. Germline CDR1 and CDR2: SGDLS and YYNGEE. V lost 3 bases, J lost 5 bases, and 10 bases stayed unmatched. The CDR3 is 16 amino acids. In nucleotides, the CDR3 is TGTGCCAGCAGCGCCGCGGGGGGGGGCCGGGGAGATACGCAGTATTTT. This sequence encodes CASSAAGGGRGDTQYF.

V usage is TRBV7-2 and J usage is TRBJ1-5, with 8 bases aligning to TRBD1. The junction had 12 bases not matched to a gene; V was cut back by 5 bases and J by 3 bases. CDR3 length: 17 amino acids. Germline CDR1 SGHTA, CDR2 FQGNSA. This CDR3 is CASSPHGQGEANQPQHF. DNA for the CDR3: TGTGCCAGCAGCCCGCACGGACAGGGAGAGGCCAATCAGCCCCAGCATTTT.

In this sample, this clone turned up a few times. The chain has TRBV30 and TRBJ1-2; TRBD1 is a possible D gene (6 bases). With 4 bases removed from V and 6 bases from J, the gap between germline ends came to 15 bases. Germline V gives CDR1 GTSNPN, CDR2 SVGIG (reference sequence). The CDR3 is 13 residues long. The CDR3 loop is CAWIGNRDHGYTF. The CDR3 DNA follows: TGTGCCTGGATTGGTAACAGGGATCATGGCTACACCTTC.

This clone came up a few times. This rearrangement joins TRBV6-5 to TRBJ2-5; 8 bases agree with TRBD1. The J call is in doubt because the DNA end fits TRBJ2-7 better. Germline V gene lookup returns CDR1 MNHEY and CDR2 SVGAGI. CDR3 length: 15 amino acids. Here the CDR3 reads CASSYLTGASYEQYF. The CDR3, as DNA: TGTGCCAGCAGTTACTTGACAGGGGCCTCCTACGAGCAGTACTTC.

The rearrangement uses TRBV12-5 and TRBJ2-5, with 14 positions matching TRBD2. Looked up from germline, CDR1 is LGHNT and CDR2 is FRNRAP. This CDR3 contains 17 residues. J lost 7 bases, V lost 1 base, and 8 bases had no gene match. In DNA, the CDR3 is TGTGCTAGTGGTTTGGAAACCGGGACTAGCGGGGGACGGACCCAGTACTTC. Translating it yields CASGLETGTSGGRTQYF.

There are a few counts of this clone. CDR3 in amino acids: CASSLGVGPRNTEAFF. DNA of the CDR3: TGTGCCAGCAGCTTAGGTGTTGGGCCCAGGAACACTGAAGCTTTCTTT. V and J are TRBV7-6 and TRBJ1-1; D not certain. Per the germline V gene, CDR1 is SGHVS and CDR2 is FNYEAQ. V shed 1 base and J shed 1 base, with 13 bases lying between them. CDR3 length equals 16 residues.

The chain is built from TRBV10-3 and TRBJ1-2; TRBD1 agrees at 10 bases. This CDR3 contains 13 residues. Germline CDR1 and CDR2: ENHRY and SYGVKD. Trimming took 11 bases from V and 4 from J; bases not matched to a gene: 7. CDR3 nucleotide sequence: TGTGCCGCCCGACAGGGGGCATCCTATGGCTACACCTTC. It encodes CAARQGASYGYTF.

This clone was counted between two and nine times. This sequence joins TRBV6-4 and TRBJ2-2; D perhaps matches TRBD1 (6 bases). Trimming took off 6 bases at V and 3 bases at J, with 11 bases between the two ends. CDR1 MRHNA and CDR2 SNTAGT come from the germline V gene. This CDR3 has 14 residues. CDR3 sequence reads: CASRLQGYTGELFF. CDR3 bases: TGTGCCAGCAGGCTACAGGGCTACACCGGGGAGCTGTTTTTT.

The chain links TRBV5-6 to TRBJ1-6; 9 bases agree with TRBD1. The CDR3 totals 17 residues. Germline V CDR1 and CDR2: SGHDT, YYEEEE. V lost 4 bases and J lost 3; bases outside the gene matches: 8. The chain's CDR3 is CASSGRRTGVYNSPLHF. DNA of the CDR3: TGTGCCAGCAGCGGGCGAAGGACAGGGGTCTATAATTCACCCCTCCACTTT.

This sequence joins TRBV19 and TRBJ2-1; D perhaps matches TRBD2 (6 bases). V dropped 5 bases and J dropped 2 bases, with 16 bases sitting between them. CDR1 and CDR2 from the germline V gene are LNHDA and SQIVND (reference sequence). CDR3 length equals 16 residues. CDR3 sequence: CASSDRSRRAYNEQFF. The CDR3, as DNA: TGTGCCAGTAGTGACCGATCCCGGAGGGCCTACAATGAGCAGTTCTTC. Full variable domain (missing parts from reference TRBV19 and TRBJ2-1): DGGITQSPKYLFRKEGQNVTLSCEQNLNHDAMYWYRQDPGQGLRLIYYSQIVNDFQKGDIAEGYSVSREKKESFPLTVTSAQKNPTAFYLCASSDRSRRAYNEQFFGPGTRLTVL.

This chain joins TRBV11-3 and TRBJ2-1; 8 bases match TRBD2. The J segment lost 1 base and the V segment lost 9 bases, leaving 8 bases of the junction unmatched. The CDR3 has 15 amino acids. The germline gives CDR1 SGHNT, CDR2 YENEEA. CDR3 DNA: TGTGCCAGTTCGCTAGCGGGTTCATCCTACAATGAGCAGTTCTTC. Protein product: CASSLAGSSYNEQFF.

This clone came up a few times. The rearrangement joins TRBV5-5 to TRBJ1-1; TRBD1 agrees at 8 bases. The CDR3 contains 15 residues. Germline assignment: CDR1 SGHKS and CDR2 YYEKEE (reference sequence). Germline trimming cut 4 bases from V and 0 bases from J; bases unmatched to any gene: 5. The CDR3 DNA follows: TGTGCCAGCAGCCCAAGACAGGGGTTGAACACTGAAGCTTTCTTT. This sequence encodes CASSPRQGLNTEAFF.

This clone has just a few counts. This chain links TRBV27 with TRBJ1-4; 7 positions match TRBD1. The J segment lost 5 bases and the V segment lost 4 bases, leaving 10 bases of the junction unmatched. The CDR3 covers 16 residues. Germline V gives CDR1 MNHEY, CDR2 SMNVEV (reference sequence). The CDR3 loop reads CASSSLIRGENEKLFF. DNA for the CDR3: TGTGCCAGCAGTTCCCTCATCAGGGGGGAAAATGAAAAACTGTTTTTT.

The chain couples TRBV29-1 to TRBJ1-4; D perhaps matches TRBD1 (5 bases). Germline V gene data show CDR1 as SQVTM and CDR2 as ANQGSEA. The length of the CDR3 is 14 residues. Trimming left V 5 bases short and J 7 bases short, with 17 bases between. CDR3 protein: CSVSPTGHPEKLFF. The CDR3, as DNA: TGCAGCGTTTCACCAACAGGACACCCTGAAAAACTGTTTTTT.

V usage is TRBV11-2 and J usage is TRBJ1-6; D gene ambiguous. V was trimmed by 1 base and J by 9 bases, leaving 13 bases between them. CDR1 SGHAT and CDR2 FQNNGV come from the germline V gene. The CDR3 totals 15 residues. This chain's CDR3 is CASSLGPGLFSPLHF. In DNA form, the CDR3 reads TGTGCCAGCAGCTTAGGTCCGGGGTTATTTTCACCCCTCCACTTT.

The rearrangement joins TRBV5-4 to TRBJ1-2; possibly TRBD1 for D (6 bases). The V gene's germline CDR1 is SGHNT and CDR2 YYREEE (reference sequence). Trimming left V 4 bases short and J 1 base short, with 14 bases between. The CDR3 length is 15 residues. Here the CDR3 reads CASSPDRLFNYGYTF. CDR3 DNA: TGTGCCAGCAGCCCGGACAGATTATTTAACTATGGCTACACCTTC.

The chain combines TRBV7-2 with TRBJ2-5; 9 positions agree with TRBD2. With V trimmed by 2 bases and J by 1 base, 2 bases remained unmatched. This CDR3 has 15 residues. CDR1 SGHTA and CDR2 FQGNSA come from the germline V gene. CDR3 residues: CASSLLAGPQETQYF. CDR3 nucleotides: TGTGCCAGCAGCTTACTAGCGGGGCCCCAAGAGACCCAGTACTTC.

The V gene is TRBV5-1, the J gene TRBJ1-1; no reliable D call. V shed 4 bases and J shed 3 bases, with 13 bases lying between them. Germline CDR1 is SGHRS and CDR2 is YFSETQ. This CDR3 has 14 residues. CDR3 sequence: CASSPGRGYTEAFF. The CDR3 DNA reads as TGCGCCAGCAGCCCCGGGCGAGGGTACACTGAAGCTTTCTTT. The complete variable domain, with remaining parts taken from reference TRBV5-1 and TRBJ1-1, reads KAGVTQTPRYLIKTRGQQVTLSCSPISGHRSVSWYQQTPGQGLQFLFEYFSETQRNKGNFPGRFSGRQFSNSRSEMNVSTLELGDSALYLCASSPGRGYTEAFFGQGTRLTVV.

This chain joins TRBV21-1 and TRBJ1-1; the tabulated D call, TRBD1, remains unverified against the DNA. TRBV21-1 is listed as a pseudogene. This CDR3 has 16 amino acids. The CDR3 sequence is CASSKDRTGGNTEAFF. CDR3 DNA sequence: TGTGCCAGCAGCAAAGATCGGACAGGGGGGAACACTGAAGCTTTCTTT.

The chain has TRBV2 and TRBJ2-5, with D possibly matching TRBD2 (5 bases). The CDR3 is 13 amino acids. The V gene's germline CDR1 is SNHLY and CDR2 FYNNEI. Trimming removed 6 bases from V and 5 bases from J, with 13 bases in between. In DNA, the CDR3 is TGTGCCAGCAGCCAGGACTTGGGGGAGACCCAGTACTTC. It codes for CASSQDLGETQYF.

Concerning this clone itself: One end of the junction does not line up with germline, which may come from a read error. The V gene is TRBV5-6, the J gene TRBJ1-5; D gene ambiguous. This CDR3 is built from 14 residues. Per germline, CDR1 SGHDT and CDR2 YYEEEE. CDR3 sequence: CASSLNRSNQHQHF. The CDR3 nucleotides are TGTGCCAGCAGCTTGAATCGGAGCAATCAGCACCAGCATTTT.

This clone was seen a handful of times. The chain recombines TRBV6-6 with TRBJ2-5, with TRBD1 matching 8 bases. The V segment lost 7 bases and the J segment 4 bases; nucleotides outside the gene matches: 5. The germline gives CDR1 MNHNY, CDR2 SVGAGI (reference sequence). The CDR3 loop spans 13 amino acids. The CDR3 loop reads CASIDRGGETQYF. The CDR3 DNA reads TGTGCCAGCATCGACAGGGGTGGAGAGACCCAGTACTTC.

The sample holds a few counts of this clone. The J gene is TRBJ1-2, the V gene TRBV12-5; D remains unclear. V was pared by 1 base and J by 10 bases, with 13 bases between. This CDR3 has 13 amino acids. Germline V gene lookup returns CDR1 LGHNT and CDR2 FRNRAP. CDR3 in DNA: TGTGCTAGTGGTTTGGATCTGATACGGGTCTACACCTTC. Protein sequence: CASGLDLIRVYTF. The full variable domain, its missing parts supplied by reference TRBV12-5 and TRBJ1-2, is DARVTQTPRHKVTEMGQEVTMRCQPILGHNTVFWYRQTMMQGLELLAYFRNRAPLDDSGMPKDRFSAEMPDATLATLKIQPSEPRDSAVYFCASGLDLIRVYTFGSGTRLTVV.

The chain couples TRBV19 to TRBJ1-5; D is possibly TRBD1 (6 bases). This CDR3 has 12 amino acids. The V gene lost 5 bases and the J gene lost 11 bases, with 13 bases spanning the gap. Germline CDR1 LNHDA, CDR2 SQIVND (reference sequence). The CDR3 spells CASSSGQPAQHF. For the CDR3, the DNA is TGTGCCAGTAGTTCAGGACAGCCGGCCCAGCATTTT.

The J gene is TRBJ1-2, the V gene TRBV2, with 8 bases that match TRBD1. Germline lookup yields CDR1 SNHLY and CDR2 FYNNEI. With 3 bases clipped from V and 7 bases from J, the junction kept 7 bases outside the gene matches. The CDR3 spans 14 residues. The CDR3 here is CASSEETGAGGYTF. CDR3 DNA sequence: TGTGCCAGCAGTGAGGAGACAGGGGCTGGTGGCTACACCTTC.